Sequencing of this T cell receptor (beta chain) was carried out in a study of identical twins listed by TCRdb under 2016. About the study as a whole: To test whether fetal clonotypes persist, the study used deep sequencing on TCR alpha and beta repertoires from monozygotic twins, unrelated adults of various ages, and cord blood. To rule out contamination, replicate twin experiments were performed at different times with different library preparation protocols. The paper's findings and limits, for the study overall: Abundant cord blood beta clonotypes had fewer insertions, young adult naive repertoires showed a similar but weaker trend, and memory repertoires showed no such trend. Invariant T cells such as MAIT and iNKT could partly confound zero-insertion analyses, although diverse VJ usage argued against such confounding for most clonotypes. Compared with coincidental sharing between unrelated individuals, out-of-frame TCR alpha sequences shared between twins had an excess of sequences with low generation probability. Recombination models systematically underestimated out-of-frame TCR alpha sharing in monozygotic twins but agreed with sharing between unrelated individuals. The excess sharing between twins in beta out-of-frame sequences was weaker because fewer shared sequences reduced the signal-to-noise ratio. Because the same donors could not be followed over many years, conclusions were based on cross-sectional statistical analysis.

Libraries were made using 5' RACE. The sequencer listed for this sample is Illumina HiSeq 2000. Template switching introduced a universal primer binding site; the final cDNA contained a unique molecular identifier, enabling accurate counting of TCR cDNA molecules. Specific primers in the conserved constant-segment region were used to synthesize first-strand cDNA for TCR alpha and beta chains. To control for contamination, every cDNA library was double barcoded, receiving both a SMART-Mk sample barcode and Illumina barcodes. TruSeq adapter sequences, together with Illumina sample barcodes, were added in two successive PCR steps. The TCR alpha and beta cDNA libraries were sequenced on the Illumina HiSeq platform using custom primers. Turning to the authors' computational methods: MiGEC was used to process raw reads and extract unique molecular identifiers, and MiXCR was used to find CDR3 positions. For each individual, recombination models were inferred using an EM algorithm with the repgenHMM and IGoR tools. Shared clonotype analysis was performed with the tcR package in R, normalizing sharing by the product of cloneset sizes. To study raw recombination without the effects of thymic and clonal selection, out-of-frame nonproductive sequences were analyzed. The public sequencing data were trimmed at Q25 with fastp and processed into clonotypes with MiXCR by TCRdb, which kept only in-frame beta chains. Merged by CDR3 protein, the rows form single entries marked with the most common genes and DNA. The V and J calls come from TCRdb's annotation, not from the publication. The sample table holds 460,000 or so distinct CDR3 sequences, of which 13% to 15% were seen once. 0.52% of the sample lies in the top ten.

Between the V and J ends, shortened by 3 bases and 16 bases respectively, the junction contains 13 bases. CDR3 length: 11 amino acids, cysteine to phenylalanine. Solely the CDR3 DNA is kept, with 33 bases framed from the first base. This clonotype was counted only a few times. Its antigen has not been determined. The record has no base qualities; no much larger clone is one base away. All donors were healthy Caucasians. The twin cohort consisted of three pairs of female monozygotic twins, all aged roughly 18 to 30 years. Positive isolation kits from Invitrogen were used to isolate CD4+ and CD8+ T cell populations. This sample was also put to use in a study of yellow fever vaccine responses in identical twins. Drawing on the second study: The T cell response to vaccination in identical twins was reported by the authors to appear partly convergent and partly personalized. The study precisely tracked vaccine-responding T cell clones in identical twins.

The V gene is TRBV12-3 or TRBV12-4 and the J gene is TRBJ2-1, and perhaps TRBD2 as D gene, on 7 matching bases. The TCR comes from a woman in her late teens or twenties in good health. Specimen: CD4+ T cells sorted from blood. The DNA reads TGTGCCAGCAGTTTGGGCGGGGGCCATTTCTTC. This codes for CASSLGGGHFF.